This T cell receptor beta chain was captured in a study of sequential checkpoint blockade in melanoma. Study-wide context: First-line arms were nivolumab then ipilimumab, or the reverse, randomized 1:1. After both sequences, patients received maintenance nivolumab.

Method: immunoSEQ multiplex PCR; TCRdb's copy keeps in-frame clones and lacks some. The sample records about 20,000 clones, approximately 85% being singletons. The sample's treatment: randomized to nivolumab then ipilimumab (arm A) or the reverse (arm B). Patients had received no earlier DNA-damaging chemotherapy. From thawed PBMCs, live CD3+CD8+ cells negative for CD19 and CD56 were sorted. This CDR3 is built from 15 residues. V lost 3 bases to trimming and J lost 3 bases; unmatched junction nucleotides: 6. Germline-derived CDR1 and CDR2 are KGHSH and LQKENI. The rearrangement uses TRBV18 and TRBJ2-7; 9 nucleotides align to TRBD1. This receptor was obtained from a human donor with melanoma. Sequencing used CD8+ T cells sorted from blood (inferred from file names), obtained from a patient given nivolumab and ipilimumab in sequence. The CDR3 nucleotides are TGTGCCAGCTCACCTCCAGGGACAGGGAGCTACGAGCAGTACTTC. Encoded protein: CASSPPGTGSYEQYF. The full variable domain, with the rest looked up from reference TRBV18 and TRBJ2-7, is NAGVMQNPRHLVRRRGQEARLRCSPMKGHSHVYWYRQLPEEGLKFMVYLQKENIIDESGMPKERFSAEFPKEGPSILRIQQVVRGDSAAYFCASSPPGTGSYEQYFGPGTRLTVT.